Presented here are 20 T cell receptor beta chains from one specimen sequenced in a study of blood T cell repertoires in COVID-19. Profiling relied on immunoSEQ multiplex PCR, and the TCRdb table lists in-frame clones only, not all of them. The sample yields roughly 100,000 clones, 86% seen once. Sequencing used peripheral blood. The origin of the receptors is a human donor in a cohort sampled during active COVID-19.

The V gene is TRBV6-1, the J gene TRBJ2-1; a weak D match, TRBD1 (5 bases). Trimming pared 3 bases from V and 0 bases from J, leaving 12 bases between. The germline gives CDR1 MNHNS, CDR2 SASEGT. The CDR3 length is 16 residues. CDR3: CASSEYLDSSYNEQFF. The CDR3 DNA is TGTGCCAGCAGTGAGTACTTAGACAGCTCCTACAATGAGCAGTTCTTC.

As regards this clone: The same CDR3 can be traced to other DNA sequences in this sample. The CDR3 here is CASSYDRVRTEAFF. In nucleotides, the CDR3 is TGTGCCAGCAGTTACGACAGGGTGAGGACTGAAGCTTTCTTT. The chain recombines TRBV6-5 with TRBJ1-1; 7 bases are a match to TRBD1. CDR3 length equals 14 residues. Losses at the gene ends were 2 bases for V and 5 bases for J; bases not matched to a gene: 5. CDR1 and CDR2 (germline): MNHEY, SVGAGI.

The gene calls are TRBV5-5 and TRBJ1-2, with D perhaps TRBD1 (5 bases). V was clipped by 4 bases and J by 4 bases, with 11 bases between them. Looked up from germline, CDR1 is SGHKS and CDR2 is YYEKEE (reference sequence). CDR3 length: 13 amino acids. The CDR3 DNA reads TGTGCCAGCAGCCCCGACAGTATCTATGGCTACACCTTC. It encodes CASSPDSIYGYTF.

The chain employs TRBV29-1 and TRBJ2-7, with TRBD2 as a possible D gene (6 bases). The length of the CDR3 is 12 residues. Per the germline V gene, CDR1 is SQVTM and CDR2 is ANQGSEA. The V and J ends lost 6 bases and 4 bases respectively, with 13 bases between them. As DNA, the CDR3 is TGCAGCGTACAATTTAGCGGATACGAGCAGTACTTC. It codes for CSVQFSGYEQYF.

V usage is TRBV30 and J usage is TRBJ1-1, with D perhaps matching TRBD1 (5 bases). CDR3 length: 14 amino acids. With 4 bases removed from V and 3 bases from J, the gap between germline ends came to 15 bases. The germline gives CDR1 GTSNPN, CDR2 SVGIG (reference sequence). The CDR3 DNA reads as TGTGCCTGGACCGGTGGGGCCCCAGACACTGAAGCTTTCTTT. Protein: CAWTGGAPDTEAFF. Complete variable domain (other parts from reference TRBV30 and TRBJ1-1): SQTIHQWPATLVQPVGSPLSLECTVEGTSNPNLYWYRQAAGRGLQLLFYSVGIGQISSEVPQNLSASRPQDRQFILSSKKLLLSDSGFYLCAWTGGAPDTEAFFGQGTRLTVV.

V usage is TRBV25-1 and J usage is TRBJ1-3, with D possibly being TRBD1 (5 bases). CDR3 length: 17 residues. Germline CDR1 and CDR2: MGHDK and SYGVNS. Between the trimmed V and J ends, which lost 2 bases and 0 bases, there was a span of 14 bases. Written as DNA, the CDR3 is TGTGCCAGCAGTGAACTCCAGACAGCGAGCTCTGGAAACACCATATATTTT. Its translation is CASSELQTASSGNTIYF.

CDR3 sequence (DNA): TGCAGTGCTAGAGCCCCTGATACGCAGTATTTT. Translation gives CSARAPDTQYF. The V call is TRBV20-1, the J call TRBJ2-3, with D unresolved. This CDR3 is 11 amino acids long. Germline CDR1 DFQATT, CDR2 SNEGSKA (reference sequence). V was pared by 1 base and J by 6 bases, with 5 bases between.

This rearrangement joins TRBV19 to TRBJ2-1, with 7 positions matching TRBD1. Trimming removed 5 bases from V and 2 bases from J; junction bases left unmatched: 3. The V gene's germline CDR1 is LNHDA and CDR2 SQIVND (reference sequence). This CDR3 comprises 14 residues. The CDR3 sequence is CASSPGQTYNEQFF. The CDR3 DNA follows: TGTGCCAGTAGTCCGGGACAGACCTACAATGAGCAGTTCTTC.

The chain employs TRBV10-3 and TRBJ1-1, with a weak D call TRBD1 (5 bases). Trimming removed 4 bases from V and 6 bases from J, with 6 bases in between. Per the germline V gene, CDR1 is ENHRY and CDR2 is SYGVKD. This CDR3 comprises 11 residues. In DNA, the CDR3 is TGTGCCATCAGTGGGGGGGCTGAAGCTTTCTTT. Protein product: CAISGGAEAFF.

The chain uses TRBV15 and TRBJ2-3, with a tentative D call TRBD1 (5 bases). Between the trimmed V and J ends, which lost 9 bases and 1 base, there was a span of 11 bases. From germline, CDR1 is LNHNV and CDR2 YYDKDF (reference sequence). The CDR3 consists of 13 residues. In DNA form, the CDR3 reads TGTGCCACTCAGGGATTAGGCACAGATACGCAGTATTTT. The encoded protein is CATQGLGTDTQYF.

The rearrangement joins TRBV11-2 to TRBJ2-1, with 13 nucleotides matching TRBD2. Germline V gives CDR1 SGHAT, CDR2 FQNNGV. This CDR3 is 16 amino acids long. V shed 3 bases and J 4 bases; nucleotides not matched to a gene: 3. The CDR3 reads CASSFGLAGDYNEQFF. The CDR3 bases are TGTGCCAGCAGCTTCGGACTAGCGGGAGATTACAATGAGCAGTTCTTC.

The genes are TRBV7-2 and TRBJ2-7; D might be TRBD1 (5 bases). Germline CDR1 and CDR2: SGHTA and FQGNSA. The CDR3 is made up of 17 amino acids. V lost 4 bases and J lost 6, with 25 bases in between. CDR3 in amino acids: CASSSPRIWQGQGEQYF. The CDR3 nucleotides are TGTGCCAGCAGCTCCCCCCGAATTTGGCAGGGTCAGGGCGAGCAGTACTTC. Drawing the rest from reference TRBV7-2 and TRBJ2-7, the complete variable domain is GAGVSQSPSNKVTEKGKDVELRCDPISGHTALYWYRQSLGQGLEFLIYFQGNSAPDKSGLPSDRFSAERTGGSVSTLTIQRTQQEDSAVYLCASSSPRIWQGQGEQYFGPGTRLTVT.

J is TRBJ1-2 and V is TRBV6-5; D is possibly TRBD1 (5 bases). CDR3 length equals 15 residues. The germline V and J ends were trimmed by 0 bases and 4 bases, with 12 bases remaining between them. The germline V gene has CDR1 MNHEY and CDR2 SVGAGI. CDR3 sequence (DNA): TGTGCCAGCAGTTACTCGAAGGGGCATAGCTATGGCTACACCTTC. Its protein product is CASSYSKGHSYGYTF.

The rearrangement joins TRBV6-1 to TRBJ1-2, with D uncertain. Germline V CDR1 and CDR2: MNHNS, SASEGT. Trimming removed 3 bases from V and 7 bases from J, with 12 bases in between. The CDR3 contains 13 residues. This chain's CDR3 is CASSEREPGGYTF. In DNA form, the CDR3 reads TGTGCCAGCAGTGAGCGGGAACCTGGTGGCTACACCTTC.

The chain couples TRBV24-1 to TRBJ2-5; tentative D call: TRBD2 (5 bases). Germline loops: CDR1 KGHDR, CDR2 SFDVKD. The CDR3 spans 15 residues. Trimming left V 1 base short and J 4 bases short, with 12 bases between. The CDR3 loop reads CATSDLRTGRETQYF. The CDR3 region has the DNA TGTGCCACCAGTGATTTAAGGACGGGAAGAGAGACCCAGTACTTC.

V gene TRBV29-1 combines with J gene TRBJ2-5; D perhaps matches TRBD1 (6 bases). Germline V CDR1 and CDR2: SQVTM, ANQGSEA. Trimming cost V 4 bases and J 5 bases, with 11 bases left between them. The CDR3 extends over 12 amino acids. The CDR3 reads CSVGTVSETQYF. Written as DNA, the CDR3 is TGCAGCGTTGGGACAGTGAGTGAGACCCAGTACTTC.

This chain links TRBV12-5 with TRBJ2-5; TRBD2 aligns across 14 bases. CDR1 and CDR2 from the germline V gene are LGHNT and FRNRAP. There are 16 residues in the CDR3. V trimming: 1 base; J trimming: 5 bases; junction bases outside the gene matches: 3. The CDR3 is CASGLGLAGGRETQYF. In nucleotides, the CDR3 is TGTGCTAGTGGTTTGGGACTAGCGGGGGGGCGGGAGACCCAGTACTTC. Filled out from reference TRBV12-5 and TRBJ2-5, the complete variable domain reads DARVTQTPRHKVTEMGQEVTMRCQPILGHNTVFWYRQTMMQGLELLAYFRNRAPLDDSGMPKDRFSAEMPDATLATLKIQPSEPRDSAVYFCASGLGLAGGRETQYFGPGTRLLVL.

The CDR3 loop is CASSLGGQHYEQYF. CDR3 DNA sequence: TGTGCCAGCAGCTTGGGGGGGCAGCACTACGAGCAGTACTTC. The chain carries TRBV7-9 and TRBJ2-7; possibly TRBD2 for D (7 bases). The CDR3 covers 14 residues. Trimming pared 3 bases from V and 3 bases from J, leaving 12 bases between. Germline values: CDR1 SEHNR, CDR2 FQNEAQ (reference sequence).

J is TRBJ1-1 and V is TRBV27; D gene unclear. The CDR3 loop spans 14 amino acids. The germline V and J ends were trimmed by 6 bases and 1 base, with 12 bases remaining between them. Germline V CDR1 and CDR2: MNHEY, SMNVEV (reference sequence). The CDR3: CASRNAGGNTEAFF. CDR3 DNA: TGTGCCAGCAGAAACGCAGGAGGGAACACTGAAGCTTTCTTT.

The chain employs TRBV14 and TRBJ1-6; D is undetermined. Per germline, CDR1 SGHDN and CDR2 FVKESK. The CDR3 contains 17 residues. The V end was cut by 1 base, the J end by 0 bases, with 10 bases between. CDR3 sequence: CASSQVLSGSYNSPLHF. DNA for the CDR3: TGTGCCAGCAGCCAAGTTCTATCGGGCTCCTATAATTCACCCCTCCACTTT.